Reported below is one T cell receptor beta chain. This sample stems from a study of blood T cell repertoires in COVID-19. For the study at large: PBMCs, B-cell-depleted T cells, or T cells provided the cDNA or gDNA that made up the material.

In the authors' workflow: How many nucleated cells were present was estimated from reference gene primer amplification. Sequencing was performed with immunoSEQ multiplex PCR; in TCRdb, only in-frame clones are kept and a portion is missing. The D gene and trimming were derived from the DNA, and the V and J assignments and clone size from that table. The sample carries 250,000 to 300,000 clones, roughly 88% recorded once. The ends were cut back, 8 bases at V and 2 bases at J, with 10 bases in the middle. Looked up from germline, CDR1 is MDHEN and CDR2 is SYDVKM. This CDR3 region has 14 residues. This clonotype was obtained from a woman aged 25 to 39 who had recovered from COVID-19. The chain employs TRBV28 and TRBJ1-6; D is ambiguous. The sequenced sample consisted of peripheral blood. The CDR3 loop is CASQERPYNSPLHF. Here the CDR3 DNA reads TGTGCCAGCCAAGAGAGGCCCTATAATTCACCCCTCCACTTT.